These 30 T cell receptor beta chains were all obtained from the same sample, sequenced in a study of early T cells in non-severe SARS-CoV-2 infection. MiXCR, applied by TCRdb to the 5' RACE reads, yields one record per CDR3 protein. The sample lists some 48,000 distinct CDR3 sequences, about 13% occurring once. The sample comprised whole blood. These receptors all stem from an adult who was a healthcare worker with PCR-confirmed SARS-CoV-2 infection or an uninfected control (not recorded which).

This clonotype was seen at least ten times. The gene calls are TRBV5-1 and TRBJ1-2; possible D gene TRBD1, 5 bases. Trimming stripped 7 bases from V and 6 bases from J, with 22 bases between. This CDR3 region has 15 residues. CDR1 is SGHRS, CDR2 YFSETQ, per germline. The CDR3 bases are TGCGCCAGCTCATCGACCGGGACCCTAGTAGATGGCTACACCTTC. This encodes CASSSTGTLVDGYTF.

This clonotype was observed a handful of times. The chain employs TRBV10-1 and TRBJ2-1; a possible D gene is TRBD2 (6 bases). The V gene's germline CDR1 is WNHNN and CDR2 SYGVQD (reference sequence). The CDR3 sequence is 14 residues long. The V and J ends lost 0 bases and 7 bases respectively, with 10 bases between them. The CDR3 spells CASSESTRGNEQFF. In nucleotides, the CDR3 is TGCGCCAGCAGTGAGTCGACTCGGGGGAATGAGCAGTTCTTC.

This clonotype was seen only a few times. The genes are TRBV11-2 and TRBJ2-5; D is uncertain. V dropped 1 base and J dropped 4 bases, with 10 bases sitting between them. This CDR3 has 14 amino acids. The germline V gene has CDR1 SGHAT and CDR2 FQNNGV. CDR3 DNA: TGTGCCAGCAGCTTAGGGGGTGCCCTAGAGACCCAGTACTTC. The encoded protein is CASSLGGALETQYF.

This clonotype appeared many times. The V and J genes are TRBV2 and TRBJ1-1; the match to TRBD1 covers 8 bases. Trimming cost V 8 bases and J 1 base; bases outside gene matches: 6. In germline, CDR1 is SNHLY, CDR2 FYNNEI. The CDR3 loop spans 14 amino acids. The CDR3 sequence: CASQGAVQNTEAFF. The CDR3 DNA reads as TGTGCCAGCCAGGGGGCCGTCCAGAACACTGAAGCTTTCTTT.

The chain carries TRBV7-2 and TRBJ2-3, with TRBD1 matching 7 bases. The germline V gene has CDR1 SGHTA and CDR2 FQGNSA. J gave up 2 bases and V 3 bases, and 5 bases lay outside the gene matches. There are 15 residues in the CDR3. The CDR3 nucleotides are TGTGCCAGCAGCTTTCGACAGGGCCCCACAGATACGCAGTATTTT. It specifies CASSFRQGPTDTQYF. The variable domain in full, with the rest retrieved from reference TRBV7-2 and TRBJ2-3, is GAGVSQSPSNKVTEKGKDVELRCDPISGHTALYWYRQSLGQGLEFLIYFQGNSAPDKSGLPSDRFSAERTGGSVSTLTIQRTQQEDSAVYLCASSFRQGPTDTQYFGPGTRLTVL.

This clonotype was detected ten times or more. V and J are TRBV3-1 and TRBJ2-1; D gene ambiguous. The germline V gene has CDR1 LGHDT and CDR2 YNNKEL (reference sequence). The length of the CDR3 is 13 residues. The V end lost 6 bases, the J end lost 0 bases, and 6 bases lay between the germline ends. The CDR3 loop reads CASRGSSYNEQFF. The CDR3 DNA reads TGTGCCAGCAGGGGTTCCTCCTACAATGAGCAGTTCTTC.

This clonotype was seen ten or more times. The chain is built from TRBV28 and TRBJ2-1, with a weak D call TRBD2 (5 bases). Germline-derived CDR1 and CDR2 are MDHEN and SYDVKM. The V and J ends lost 3 bases and 8 bases respectively, with 11 bases between them. The CDR3 sequence is 13 residues long. The CDR3 DNA follows: TGTGCCAGCAGTTTGGTCGCGGGCCATGAGCAGTTCTTC. Encoded protein: CASSLVAGHEQFF.

The rearrangement joins TRBV29-1 to TRBJ2-7, with D uncertain. The CDR3 contains 10 residues. With 3 bases removed from V and 7 bases from J, the gap between germline ends came to 7 bases. CDR1 and CDR2 (germline): SQVTM, ANQGSEA. The CDR3 DNA is TGCAGCGTTGAGAACAGTGAGCAGTACTTC. Encoded protein: CSVENSEQYF.

This clonotype was detected many times. CDR3 loop: CASSPPANRGGSEQYF. The CDR3, as DNA: TGTGCCAGCAGTCCTCCAGCTAACAGGGGAGGGAGCGAGCAGTACTTC. This chain joins TRBV6-5 and TRBJ2-7; D is tentatively TRBD1 or TRBD2 (7 bases each). This CDR3 comprises 16 residues. V shed 5 bases and J shed 6 bases, with 23 bases lying between them. Germline V gene sequence: CDR1 MNHEY, CDR2 SVGAGI.

This clonotype was seen many times. The chain employs TRBV12-3 or TRBV12-4 and TRBJ2-1; D gene unclear. CDR3 length: 11 residues. V dropped 3 bases and J dropped 8 bases, with 5 bases sitting between them. DNA of the CDR3: TGTGCCAGCAGTTTCTTCGATGAGCAGTTCTTC. This gives the protein CASSFFDEQFF.

This clonotype was detected many times. J is TRBJ2-5 and V is TRBV5-4; TRBD1 aligns across 8 bases. The germline V gene encodes CDR1 SGHNT and CDR2 YYREEE (reference sequence). Trimming at V came to 3 bases and at J to 1 base, leaving 5 bases not matched to a gene. CDR3 length equals 15 residues. CDR3 in amino acids: CASSYRDRIQETQYF. The CDR3 DNA reads as TGTGCCAGCAGCTACCGGGACAGGATCCAAGAGACCCAGTACTTC.

The sample holds many counts of this clonotype. V usage is TRBV3-1 and J usage is TRBJ2-7; perhaps D is TRBD1 or TRBD2 (5 bases each). Trimming left V 3 bases short and J 5 bases short, with 14 bases between. This CDR3 comprises 14 residues. Germline V gives CDR1 LGHDT, CDR2 YNNKEL (reference sequence). Here the CDR3 reads CASSQIGGAHEQYF. CDR3 nucleotides: TGTGCCAGCAGCCAGATTGGGGGAGCCCACGAGCAGTACTTC.

Ten or more counts support this clonotype. The J gene is TRBJ2-2, the V gene TRBV7-6; D tentatively reads TRBD1 or TRBD2 (5 bases each). CDR3 length: 14 residues. With 5 bases removed from V and 2 bases from J, the gap between germline ends came to 9 bases. Germline CDR1 and CDR2: SGHVS and FNYEAQ. This CDR3 is CASSGGFNTGELFF. DNA for the CDR3: TGTGCCAGCAGCGGGGGATTTAACACCGGGGAGCTGTTTTTT.

The table lists this clonotype with a few counts. V is TRBV6-5 and J is TRBJ1-5, with a tentative D call TRBD1 (5 bases). V was clipped by 3 bases and J by 2 bases, with 8 bases between them. Germline CDR1 MNHEY, CDR2 SVGAGI. CDR3 size: 14 residues. CDR3 region: CASSYLGGNQPQHF. CDR3 nucleotides: TGTGCCAGCAGTTATCTGGGGGGCAATCAGCCCCAGCATTTT.

There are a few counts of this clonotype. This chain's CDR3 is CASSRPGTGIHEQYF. The DNA for the CDR3 is TGTGCCAGCAGCCGCCCCGGGACAGGGATCCACGAGCAGTACTTC. The chain is built from TRBV14 and TRBJ2-7; 9 positions agree with TRBD1. Per germline, CDR1 SGHDN and CDR2 FVKESK. V shed 4 bases and J 5 bases; nucleotides not matched to a gene: 9. The CDR3 covers 15 residues.

This clonotype was detected ten times or more. The chain couples TRBV20-1 to TRBJ1-1; 7 bases agree with TRBD1. V was pared by 6 bases and J by 10 bases, with 14 bases of the junction left unmatched. CDR1 is DFQATT, CDR2 SNEGSKA, per germline (reference sequence). The CDR3 sequence is 13 residues long. The CDR3 nucleotides read TGCAGTGCCCATACCTCGGGACAGATAGGAGCTTTCTTT. Its translation is CSAHTSGQIGAFF.

This clonotype has at least ten counts. The chain joins TRBV10-3 to TRBJ1-1; TRBD1 might be the D (6 bases). Germline loops: CDR1 ENHRY, CDR2 SYGVKD. The length of the CDR3 is 13 residues. Trimming took off 8 bases at V and 4 bases at J, with 14 bases between the two ends. The CDR3 DNA is TGTGCCATCCAGGGGAGGCAGGGCACTGAAGCTTTCTTT. Its protein product is CAIQGRQGTEAFF.

The CDR3 loop is CASSTRGPQHF. CDR3 bases: TGTGCCAGCAGCACCAGGGGGCCCCAGCATTTT. V gene TRBV28 combines with J gene TRBJ1-5; maybe TRBD1 (6 bases). The V gene lost 6 bases and the J gene lost 9 bases, with 9 bases spanning the gap. The CDR3 loop spans 11 amino acids. Germline CDR1 MDHEN, CDR2 SYDVKM.

The chain employs TRBV7-7 and TRBJ2-1; TRBD1 matches 8 bases. CDR1 SSHAT and CDR2 FNYEAQ come from the germline V gene (reference sequence). This CDR3 comprises 16 residues. The ends lost 1 base at V and 6 bases at J; junction bases unmatched: 8. As DNA, the CDR3 is TGTGCCAGCAGCTTAGGGGGGGACAGGCCCGGCAATGAGCAGTTCTTC. Protein product: CASSLGGDRPGNEQFF.

This clonotype was counted many times. V is TRBV20-1 and J is TRBJ2-1; the match to TRBD2 covers 8 bases. Losses at the gene ends were 3 bases for V and 2 bases for J; bases not matched to a gene: 9. The CDR3 has 16 amino acids. Germline loops: CDR1 DFQATT, CDR2 SNEGSKA (reference sequence). CDR3 DNA: TGCAGTGCTAGTATTACTAGCGGATGGACCTACAATGAGCAGTTCTTC. This codes for CSASITSGWTYNEQFF.

This clonotype showed up many times. The chain uses TRBV7-8 and TRBJ1-3; 10 bases are shared with TRBD1. This CDR3 comprises 18 residues. The germline V gene has CDR1 SGHVS and CDR2 FQNEAQ. V dropped 2 bases and J dropped 2; count of bases not matched to a gene: 9. The CDR3 DNA is TGTGCCAGCAGCTTATTAAGACAGGGGGCACAGGCTGGAAACACCATATATTTT. Amino acid sequence: CASSLLRQGAQAGNTIYF.

The chain couples TRBV6-5 to TRBJ2-7; TRBD2 is a possible D gene (5 bases). From germline, CDR1 is MNHEY and CDR2 SVGAGI. Trimming cost V 2 bases and J 2 bases, with 10 bases left between them. The CDR3 runs 14 residues. CDR3 residues: CASSYDGGTYEQYF. Here the CDR3 DNA reads TGTGCCAGCAGTTACGATGGAGGCACCTACGAGCAGTACTTC.

The chain combines TRBV27 with TRBJ1-1, with 8 positions matching TRBD1. The CDR3 extends over 13 amino acids. Trimming cost V 4 bases and J 9 bases; bases outside gene matches: 7. Per the germline V gene, CDR1 is MNHEY and CDR2 is SMNVEV (reference sequence). CDR3 protein: CASSSQGATKAFF. CDR3 sequence (DNA): TGTGCCAGCAGTTCCCAGGGGGCTACCAAAGCTTTCTTT.

Many counts were recorded for this clonotype. V usage is TRBV20-1 and J usage is TRBJ2-7; possible D gene TRBD1, 5 bases. Germline V lookup: CDR1 DFQATT, CDR2 SNEGSKA (reference sequence). The CDR3 is made up of 13 amino acids. V was shortened by 6 bases and J by 3 bases, with 15 bases between the two germline ends. The CDR3 DNA is TGCAGTGCCGAACCGACAGACAACTACGAGCAGTACTTC. Its protein is CSAEPTDNYEQYF.

This clonotype turned up a few times. CDR3 sequence reads: CASSQGRPPNYGYTF. The CDR3 nucleotides are TGCGCCAGCAGCCAAGGAAGACCGCCTAACTATGGCTACACCTTC. The V gene is TRBV4-1, the J gene TRBJ1-2; D not certain. There are 15 residues in the CDR3. V was shortened by 1 base and J by 0 bases, with 9 bases between the two germline ends. Looked up from germline, CDR1 is MGHRA and CDR2 is YSYEKL.

This chain links TRBV14 with TRBJ1-1; D might be TRBD1 (5 bases). CDR1 and CDR2 from the germline V gene are SGHDN and FVKESK. CDR3 size: 16 residues. V was cut by 0 bases and J by 1 base, with 12 bases left in between. The CDR3 region is CASSQDWGRANTEAFF. The DNA of the CDR3 is TGTGCCAGCAGCCAAGACTGGGGGAGGGCGAACACTGAAGCTTTCTTT.

V and J are TRBV2 and TRBJ1-6, with 7 bases aligning to TRBD1. After removal of 4 bases from V and 7 bases from J, the junction contained 7 bases not matched to a gene. The CDR3 covers 15 residues. CDR1 is SNHLY, CDR2 FYNNEI, per germline. The CDR3 sequence: CASSAGQPMNSPLHF. CDR3 nucleotide sequence: TGTGCCAGCAGTGCGGGACAGCCCATGAATTCACCCCTCCACTTT.

This clonotype has ten or more counts. The rearrangement links TRBV29-1 to TRBJ2-7; D is tentatively TRBD1 or TRBD2 (6 bases each). The germline gives CDR1 SQVTM, CDR2 ANQGSEA. CDR3 size: 14 residues. V lost 3 bases and J lost 3, with 15 bases in between. CDR3 region: CSVDGQGGLYEQYF. CDR3 DNA sequence: TGCAGCGTTGACGGGCAAGGGGGGCTCTACGAGCAGTACTTC.

CDR3 region: CASSLGDATNEKLFF. The CDR3 coding sequence is TGTGCCAGCAGCCTGGGGGACGCAACTAATGAAAAACTGTTTTTT. The rearrangement links TRBV27 to TRBJ1-4, with D possibly being TRBD1 (5 bases). Trimming cost V 6 bases and J 0 bases, with 11 bases left between them. The CDR3 totals 15 residues. The germline CDR1 and CDR2 sequences are MNHEY and SMNVEV (reference sequence).

This clonotype appeared once. The chain uses TRBV2 and TRBJ1-1; D not certain. CDR1 and CDR2 (germline): SNHLY, FYNNEI. The CDR3 loop spans 15 amino acids. With 0 bases removed from V and 0 bases from J, the gap between germline ends came to 8 bases. In nucleotides, the CDR3 is TGTGCCAGCAGTGAAGCGGAGAGAATGAACACTGAAGCTTTCTTT. Protein: CASSEAERMNTEAFF.